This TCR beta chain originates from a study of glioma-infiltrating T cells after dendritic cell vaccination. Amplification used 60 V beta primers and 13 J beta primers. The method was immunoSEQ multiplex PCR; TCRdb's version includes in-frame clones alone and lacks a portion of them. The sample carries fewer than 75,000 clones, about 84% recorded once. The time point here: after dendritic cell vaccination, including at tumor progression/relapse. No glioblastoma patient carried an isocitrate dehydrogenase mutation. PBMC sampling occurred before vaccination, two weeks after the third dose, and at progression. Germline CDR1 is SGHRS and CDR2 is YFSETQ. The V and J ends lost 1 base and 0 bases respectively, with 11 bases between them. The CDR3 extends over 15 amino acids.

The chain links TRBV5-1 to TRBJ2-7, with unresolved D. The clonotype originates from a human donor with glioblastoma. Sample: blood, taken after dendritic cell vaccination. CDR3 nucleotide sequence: TGCGCCAGCAGCTTGAATCCAGTCCTCTCCTACGAGCAGTACTTC. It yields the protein CASSLNPVLSYEQYF.